These T cell receptor beta chains were read from a single sample in a study of control samples from healthy donors and cancer patients. Repertoires were generated with immunoSEQ multiplex PCR, while TCRdb's copy carries only in-frame clones and drops some. The sample holds 130,000 to 150,000 clones, about 91% seen once. Material: blood. All receptors come from a man aged 30-40 years in good health. CDR3s leave out the opening cysteine and the closing phenylalanine or tryptophan. The order of the fields is V gene, J gene, CDR3 protein.

V: TRBV13
J: TRBJ1-1
CDR3: ASSKKQGGAWTEAF

V: TRBV4-2
J: TRBJ2-3
CDR3: ASRVAGGPPDTQY

V: TRBV9
J: TRBJ2-4
CDR3: ASSSQGGSDIQY

V: TRBV27
J: TRBJ1-5
CDR3: ASSLGRNEPQH

V: TRBV11-2
J: TRBJ1-2
CDR3: ASSFFKSGPTAGYT

V: TRBV6-5
J: TRBJ1-4
CDR3: ASSYVQGDEKLF

V: TRBV18
J: TRBJ1-2
CDR3: ASSPGQGHGYT

V: TRBV18
J: TRBJ1-1
CDR3: ASSGSGGRDTEAF

V: TRBV5-1
J: TRBJ1-2
CDR3: ASSLEGIRGNYGYT

V: TRBV5-1
J: TRBJ2-7
CDR3: ASSSGVWQQY

V: TRBV12-3/TRBV12-4
J: TRBJ1-1
CDR3: ASSDRDGEAF

V: TRBV6-5
J: TRBJ1-2
CDR3: ASSYTVTLGGYT

V: TRBV19
J: TRBJ1-5
CDR3: ASSFPGGQPQH

V: TRBV19
J: TRBJ1-5
CDR3: ASSPSGQNQPQH

V: TRBV9
J: TRBJ2-1
CDR3: ASSVELVGEQF

V: TRBV19
J: TRBJ1-4
CDR3: ASSNGGQTNEKLF

V: TRBV6-5
J: TRBJ2-3
CDR3: ASSYWSGVSTDTQY

V: TRBV9
J: TRBJ1-1
CDR3: ASSGQGKNTEAF

V: TRBV12-3/TRBV12-4
J: TRBJ2-7
CDR3: ASSLGNAYEQY

V: TRBV24-1
J: TRBJ2-1
CDR3: ATSDGNRGDNEQF

V: TRBV11-2
J: TRBJ1-6
CDR3: ASSLISFGSPLH

V: TRBV27
J: TRBJ1-1
CDR3: ASSLGPITEAF

V: TRBV6-1
J: TRBJ2-4
CDR3: ASSEYKGVQLAKNIQY

V: TRBV6-5
J: TRBJ1-1
CDR3: ASSRDRDAF

V: TRBV15
J: TRBJ1-1
CDR3: ATSGDLGNTEAF

V: TRBV27
J: TRBJ1-5
CDR3: ASSLVGNQPQH

V: TRBV18
J: TRBJ1-2
CDR3: ASSSGDYGYT

V: TRBV27
J: TRBJ1-5
CDR3: ASSSAQNQPQH

V: TRBV6-5
J: TRBJ1-6
CDR3: ASSFHYNSPLH

V: TRBV7-8
J: TRBJ1-6
CDR3: ASSLAETNSPLH

V: TRBV23-1
J: TRBJ2-7
CDR3: ASSQHDRPTSYEQY

V: TRBV7-9
J: TRBJ2-7
CDR3: ASSLGGGVNEQY

V: TRBV28
J: TRBJ1-5
CDR3: ASSFSNRPQH

V: TRBV27
J: TRBJ2-7
CDR3: ASSWAGLTYEQY

V: TRBV11-2
J: TRBJ1-4
CDR3: ASSLERGTKLF

V: TRBV14
J: TRBJ1-4
CDR3: ASSQAKERGGAEKLF

V: TRBV19
J: TRBJ1-6
CDR3: ASRVLAGGNSPLH

V: TRBV19
J: TRBJ1-1
CDR3: ASSPRVYTEAF

V: TRBV5-6
J: TRBJ2-6
CDR3: ASSLEGPGANVLT

V: TRBV2
J: TRBJ1-2
CDR3: ASSADGPYGYT

V: TRBV9
J: TRBJ2-2
CDR3: ASSVVHRGGTGELF

V: TRBV28
J: TRBJ2-2
CDR3: ASSGTATGELF

V: TRBV6-5
J: TRBJ2-3
CDR3: ASSLMTGADTQY

V: TRBV30
J: TRBJ2-5
CDR3: AWSVLSWGETQY

V: TRBV2
J: TRBJ1-4
CDR3: ASSRSSFGEEKLF

V: TRBV2
J: TRBJ2-4
CDR3: ASSSTRTSFEY

V: TRBV7-8
J: TRBJ2-6
CDR3: ASSYGVRFSGANVLT

V: TRBV29-1
J: TRBJ1-4
CDR3: SVESPSEKLF

V: TRBV4-1
J: TRBJ2-2
CDR3: ASSHPDPGGELF

V: TRBV12-3/TRBV12-4
J: TRBJ1-5
CDR3: ASSLGGSQPQH

V: TRBV9
J: TRBJ1-2
CDR3: ASSARDRGGYGYT

V: TRBV28
J: TRBJ1-2
CDR3: ASRLRFGPAYGYT

V: TRBV5-5
J: TRBJ2-7
CDR3: ASSWERGGGYEQY

V: TRBV6-5
J: TRBJ1-1
CDR3: ATAKGGVNTEAF

V: TRBV7-9
J: TRBJ2-5
CDR3: ASSPWTGGGETQY